The rows below give T cell receptor beta chains drawn from one sample of a study of cytotoxic CD8 clonotypes in ibrutinib-treated CLL. Libraries were prepared by immunoSEQ multiplex PCR; TCRdb keeps only in-frame clonotypes and omits some of them. This table has roughly 250,000 clones, 70% appearing once. The source was PBMCs, collected after 24 months of ibrutinib treatment. Source of these receptors: a human donor with chronic lymphocytic leukemia. Each CDR3 is given with its conserved first and last residue. A D gene is named only where the DNA matches it firmly. The size of a clone is reported for some rows only, either as once, few or many, or as a class for expanded clones.

j_call: TRBJ1-1
v_call: TRBV9
clone_size: once
d_call: -
cdr3_aa: CASSEQVALNTEAFF
cdr3_nt: TGTGCCAGCAGTGAGCAAGTAGCTTTGAACACTGAAGCTTTCTTT

j_call: TRBJ1-1
v_call: TRBV19
clone_size: few
d_call: -
cdr3_aa: CASSIWQLNTEAFF
cdr3_nt: TGTGCCAGTAGTATCTGGCAGCTGAACACTGAAGCTTTCTTT

j_call: TRBJ2-5
v_call: TRBV2
clone_size: -
d_call: -
cdr3_aa: CASSVGGPQETQYF
cdr3_nt: TGTGCCAGCAGTGTAGGAGGGCCCCAAGAGACCCAGTACTTC

j_call: TRBJ1-5
v_call: TRBV21-1
clone_size: -
d_call: -
cdr3_aa: CASSRHDGQGSNQPQHF
cdr3_nt: TGTGCCAGCAGCAGACATGATGGACAGGGAAGCAATCAGCCCCAGCATTTT

j_call: TRBJ2-5
v_call: TRBV6-5
clone_size: few
d_call: TRBD1
cdr3_aa: CASSDRGRQETQYF
cdr3_nt: TGTGCCAGCAGTGACAGGGGGCGCCAGGAGACCCAGTACTTC

j_call: TRBJ2-7
v_call: TRBV2
clone_size: -
d_call: -
cdr3_aa: CASREGYEQYF
cdr3_nt: TGTGCCAGCAGGGAGGGCTACGAGCAGTACTTC

j_call: TRBJ1-2
v_call: TRBV10-3
clone_size: -
d_call: -
cdr3_aa: CAISESGPNYGYTF
cdr3_nt: TGTGCCATCAGTGAGTCGGGACCAAACTATGGCTACACCTTC

j_call: TRBJ2-7
v_call: TRBV2
clone_size: -
d_call: -
cdr3_aa: CASSDSEVHEQYF
cdr3_nt: TGTGCCAGCAGTGACAGCGAGGTGCACGAGCAGTACTTC

j_call: TRBJ1-1
v_call: TRBV16
clone_size: few
d_call: -
cdr3_aa: CASSRRQDNTEAFF
cdr3_nt: TGTGCCAGCAGCCGTCGACAGGACAACACTGAAGCTTTCTTT

j_call: TRBJ2-1
v_call: TRBV4-2
clone_size: few
d_call: -
cdr3_aa: CASSQDQGNNEQFF
cdr3_nt: TGTGCCAGCAGCCAAGATCAGGGGAACAATGAGCAGTTCTTC

j_call: TRBJ2-5
v_call: TRBV28
clone_size: -
d_call: TRBD2
cdr3_aa: CASSFSPSGSLETQYF
cdr3_nt: TGTGCCAGCAGTTTCTCCCCTAGCGGGAGTTTAGAGACCCAGTACTTC

j_call: TRBJ1-1
v_call: TRBV28
clone_size: -
d_call: -
cdr3_aa: CASKGPGNTEAFF
cdr3_nt: TGTGCCAGCAAGGGCCCAGGCAACACTGAAGCTTTCTTT

j_call: TRBJ1-2
v_call: TRBV5-1
clone_size: -
d_call: -
cdr3_aa: CASSWTGTPAQGYTF
cdr3_nt: TGCGCCAGCAGCTGGACCGGGACTCCCGCGCAGGGCTACACCTTC

j_call: TRBJ1-5
v_call: TRBV6-5
clone_size: -
d_call: -
cdr3_aa: CASSVPGNQPQHF
cdr3_nt: TGTGCCAGCAGTGTTCCGGGAAACCAGCCCCAGCATTTT

j_call: TRBJ1-5
v_call: TRBV9
clone_size: -
d_call: TRBD1
cdr3_aa: CASSAQDRSNQPQHF
cdr3_nt: TGTGCCAGCAGCGCCCAGGACAGGTCCAATCAGCCCCAGCATTTT

j_call: TRBJ1-1
v_call: TRBV18
clone_size: few
d_call: -
cdr3_aa: CASSSGTEAFF
cdr3_nt: TGTGCCAGCTCATCCGGAACTGAAGCTTTCTTT

j_call: TRBJ2-3
v_call: TRBV19
clone_size: -
d_call: TRBD2
cdr3_aa: CASRDGRGTDTQYF
cdr3_nt: TGTGCCAGTAGAGACGGGAGGGGTACAGATACGCAGTATTTT

j_call: TRBJ1-2
v_call: TRBV4-1
clone_size: -
d_call: -
cdr3_aa: CASSQDLTGYPYGYTF
cdr3_nt: TGCGCCAGCAGCCAAGATCTCACAGGCTACCCCTATGGCTACACCTTC

j_call: TRBJ2-3
v_call: TRBV6-5
clone_size: -
d_call: -
cdr3_aa: CASSFGGHTQYF
cdr3_nt: TGTGCCAGCAGTTTTGGAGGGCATACGCAGTATTTT

j_call: TRBJ2-5
v_call: TRBV19
clone_size: -
d_call: TRBD1
cdr3_aa: CASSGPTGGYQETQYF
cdr3_nt: TGTGCCAGTAGTGGACCGACAGGGGGCTATCAGGAGACCCAGTACTTC

j_call: TRBJ2-1
v_call: TRBV6-5
clone_size: -
d_call: TRBD2
cdr3_aa: CASSSPTSGRDNEQFF
cdr3_nt: TGTGCCAGCAGTTCCCCTACTAGCGGGAGGGACAATGAGCAGTTCTTC

j_call: TRBJ2-7
v_call: TRBV7-9
clone_size: -
d_call: TRBD2
cdr3_aa: CASSQTSGRNEQYF
cdr3_nt: TGTGCCAGCAGCCAGACTAGCGGGAGAAACGAGCAGTACTTC

j_call: TRBJ2-1
v_call: TRBV7-2
clone_size: once
d_call: -
cdr3_aa: CASSFSHEQFF
cdr3_nt: TGTGCCAGCAGCTTTTCCCATGAGCAGTTCTTC

j_call: TRBJ2-2
v_call: TRBV7-2
clone_size: -
d_call: -
cdr3_aa: CASCSAQNTGELFF
cdr3_nt: TGTGCCAGCTGCTCAGCACAAAACACCGGGGAGCTGTTTTTT

j_call: TRBJ2-3
v_call: TRBV28
clone_size: once
d_call: TRBD2
cdr3_aa: CASSSAGGPNTQYF
cdr3_nt: TGTGCCAGCAGTTCAGCGGGAGGGCCAAATACGCAGTATTTT

j_call: TRBJ2-7
v_call: TRBV4-3
clone_size: -
d_call: -
cdr3_aa: CASSQDVNAPTEQYF
cdr3_nt: TGCGCCAGCAGCCAAGACGTAAATGCCCCGACCGAGCAGTACTTC

j_call: TRBJ2-7
v_call: TRBV7-9
clone_size: -
d_call: -
cdr3_aa: CASSSGQSYEQYF
cdr3_nt: TGTGCCAGCAGCTCTGGACAGTCCTACGAGCAGTACTTC

j_call: TRBJ2-7
v_call: TRBV11-2
clone_size: -
d_call: -
cdr3_aa: CASSLDGKYEQYF
cdr3_nt: TGTGCCAGCAGCTTAGACGGGAAATACGAGCAGTACTTC

j_call: TRBJ2-1
v_call: TRBV18
clone_size: -
d_call: -
cdr3_aa: CASSSYNEQFF
cdr3_nt: TGTGCCAGCTCCAGCTACAATGAGCAGTTCTTC